These T cell receptor beta chains were read from a single sample in a study of monozygotic twins with cystic fibrosis. Assay used: immunoSEQ multiplex PCR; TCRdb lists only in-frame clones, some missing. The table has around 25,000 clones, 80% to 95% seen once. Sequencing was carried out using blood. These receptors all stem from a girl aged 2 to 10 with cystic fibrosis. CDR3s include the opening cysteine and the closing phenylalanine or tryptophan. The D gene is left open where the match is weak. Clone size is not always given. Where it is, it says once, few, many or a class for expanded clones.

D gene	clone size	V gene	J gene	CDR3 DNA	CDR3 protein
-	-	TRBV6-1	TRBJ2-1	TGTGCCAGCAGTGAAAAAGGGGTCCCCTACAATGAGCAGTTCTTC	CASSEKGVPYNEQFF
-	-	TRBV27	TRBJ2-5	TGTGCCAGCAGTTTAAGGGGACCACATCCCGGAGAGACCCAGTACTTC	CASSLRGPHPGETQYF
-	-	TRBV9	TRBJ2-3	TGTGCCAGCAGCGTAGCCGGGGCTGAGGATACGCAGTATTTT	CASSVAGAEDTQYF
-	-	TRBV18	TRBJ1-2	TGTGCCAGCTCACCACCTGGTCGCCCCGTCGGTGGCTACACCTTC	CASSPPGRPVGGYTF
-	-	TRBV7-2	TRBJ1-2	TGTGCCAGCAGCTTAGATCAGGGAGAAGCGAGAGGCTACACCTTC	CASSLDQGEARGYTF
TRBD1	-	TRBV5-1	TRBJ2-4	TGCGCCAGCAGCTTGACAGGGGGATGGGGAAACATTCAGTACTTC	CASSLTGGWGNIQYF
-	-	TRBV12-5	TRBJ1-1	TGTGCTAGTGGTTTGGTACCGAAAACCCCAGGGGACCTCACTGAAGCTTTCTTT	CASGLVPKTPGDLTEAFF
-	-	TRBV6-5	TRBJ1-5	TGTGCCAGCAGACCGAACCCAGGATATGGACAGCCCCAGCATTTT	CASRPNPGYGQPQHF
-	-	TRBV7-9	TRBJ1-6	TGTGCCAGCAGCGGAGAGACAGGATATAATTCACCCCTCCACTTT	CASSGETGYNSPLHF
-	-	TRBV2	TRBJ2-3	TGTGCCAGCAGGAGGACTGAGAACGCAGATACGCAGTATTTT	CASRRTENADTQYF
-	-	TRBV6-5	TRBJ2-7	TGTGCCAGCAGGGAAGGGAGTTCCTACGAGCAGTACTTT	CASREGSSYEQYF
-	-	TRBV30	TRBJ1-3	TGTGCCTGGAGTGTTAACTCTGGAAACACCATATATTTT	CAWSVNSGNTIYF
-	-	TRBV28	TRBJ1-5	TGTGCCAGCAGTCCGCGGACAGTTAATAGCAATCAGCCCCAGCATTTT	CASSPRTVNSNQPQHF
-	-	TRBV11-2	TRBJ2-7	TGTGCCAGCAGCTTAGCTAGTCAGCTCGAGCAGTACTTC	CASSLASQLEQYF
-	few	TRBV10-2	TRBJ1-1	TGCGCCGTGGGAGGGAGGAGGGACACTGAAGCTTTCTTT	CAVGGRRDTEAFF
-	-	TRBV7-9	TRBJ2-7	TGTGCCAGCAGCCCCACCGGGGCCTCAACCTACGAGCAGTACTTC	CASSPTGASTYEQYF
-	-	TRBV18	TRBJ1-1	TGTGCCAGCTCACCAATCGCCGGGGGGAGGGGTGTGGCTGAAGCTTTCTTT	CASSPIAGGRGVAEAFF
-	-	TRBV2	TRBJ1-1	TGTGCCAGCAGCGATGGAGGAGACACTGAAGCTTTCTTT	CASSDGGDTEAFF
TRBD1	-	TRBV5-1	TRBJ2-3	TGCGCCAGCAGCCAGACAGGGGTCGCAGATACGCAGTATTTT	CASSQTGVADTQYF
-	few	TRBV5-1	TRBJ1-2	TGCGCCAGCAGCCCCCAGGATAACTATGGCTACACCTTC	CASSPQDNYGYTF
-	-	TRBV7-9	TRBJ1-6	TGTGCCAGCAGCGAGACTGTCACCCTCCACTTT	CASSETVTLHF
-	once	TRBV19	TRBJ2-6	TGTGCCAGTAGACACACTACTGAGCTCGGGACTGGGGCCAACGTCCTGACTTTC	CASRHTTELGTGANVLTF
-	once	TRBV27	TRBJ1-2	TGTGCCAGCAGAGACCTCGGACGGGAGTATGGCTACACCTTC	CASRDLGREYGYTF
-	few	TRBV28	TRBJ1-2	TGTGCCAGCAGTTTCTCCGGAGAGTTCTATGGCTACACCTTC	CASSFSGEFYGYTF
-	-	TRBV7-6	TRBJ2-7	TGTGCCAGCAGCTTTGGGCAGCTCTCCTACGAGCAGTACTTC	CASSFGQLSYEQYF
-	-	TRBV6-6	TRBJ1-2	TGTGCCAGCAGCCAAACAGGGTACGGGGGTTATGGCTACACCTTC	CASSQTGYGGYGYTF
TRBD2	-	TRBV19	TRBJ2-1	TGTGCCAGTAGTGCTTCGCGGGGAGGGGCCTACAATGAGCAGTTCTTC	CASSASRGGAYNEQFF
-	-	TRBV6-5	TRBJ2-2	TGTGCCAGCAGTTACGAAGGCCCCGGGGAGCTGTTTTTT	CASSYEGPGELFF
TRBD1	-	TRBV6-5	TRBJ1-2	TGTGCCAGCAGTTTATCATTACAGGGGGTTTATGGCTACACCTTC	CASSLSLQGVYGYTF
-	-	TRBV5-6	TRBJ1-1	TGTGCCAGCAGCTTGGGGACAGATGACACTGAAGCTTTCTTT	CASSLGTDDTEAFF
TRBD2	-	TRBV6-5	TRBJ2-1	TGTGCCAGCAGTTACTCAGCGGGGCTTTACAATGAGCAGTTCTTC	CASSYSAGLYNEQFF
-	once	TRBV5-1	TRBJ1-1	TGCGCCAGCAGCTTGGGAGGAACGACAGGGAACACTGAAGCTTTCTTT	CASSLGGTTGNTEAFF
-	-	TRBV19	TRBJ1-6	TGTGCCAGTAGTAGACCAGGGGCGTCTGATTCACCCCTCCACTTT	CASSRPGASDSPLHF
TRBD1	-	TRBV6-1	TRBJ2-7	TGTGCCAGCAGTGCAGGCGTCGGACAGGGGATCTCCTACGAGCAGTACTTC	CASSAGVGQGISYEQYF
-	-	TRBV18	TRBJ1-5	TGTGCCAGCTCACAACAGAGCAATCAGCCCCAGCATTTT	CASSQQSNQPQHF
-	-	TRBV14	TRBJ1-1	TGTGCCAGCAGTCCGGCCGGGGGGGCTGAAGCTTTCTTT	CASSPAGGAEAFF
-	-	TRBV28	TRBJ1-3	TGTGCCAGCAGTTCGGATGGGACCCCGGAATACTTAGGAAACACCATATATTTT	CASSSDGTPEYLGNTIYF
-	-	TRBV5-1	TRBJ1-3	TGCGCCAGCAGCCCTGGAGGACACTCCTCTGGAAACACCATATATTTT	CASSPGGHSSGNTIYF
-	-	TRBV7-8	TRBJ1-5	TGTGCCAGCAGCTTAGCGCTTGTGGGGGCTGGCAATCAGCCCCAGCATTTT	CASSLALVGAGNQPQHF
TRBD1	-	TRBV18	TRBJ2-6	TGTGCCAGCTCATCGGGACAGGGATACAACGTCCTGACTTTC	CASSSGQGYNVLTF
TRBD1	-	TRBV5-6	TRBJ1-6	TGTGCCAGCAGCCAGTCCCGGGACAGGGGCTCCTATAATTCACCCCTCCACTTT	CASSQSRDRGSYNSPLHF
-	-	TRBV29-1	TRBJ1-2	TGCAGCGTTGCAGGGATTAACTATGGCTACACCTTC	CSVAGINYGYTF
TRBD2	-	TRBV5-1	TRBJ2-5	TGCGCCAGCAGTCTGGCAGCAGCGGGGGCCGAGACCCAGTACTTC	CASSLAAAGAETQYF
-	-	TRBV6-5	TRBJ1-4	TGTGCCAGCAGGCACACAGGGAATACCCTAGAAAAACTGTTTTTT	CASRHTGNTLEKLFF
-	-	TRBV5-1	TRBJ1-2	TGCGCCAGCAGCTTTTCGACGGACAACTATGGCTACACCTTC	CASSFSTDNYGYTF
TRBD2	once	TRBV6-1	TRBJ2-7	TGTGCCAGCAATGAGTTGAGCGGGGCCAAGGTCTACGAGCAGTACTTC	CASNELSGAKVYEQYF
TRBD2	-	TRBV30	TRBJ2-3	TGTGCCTGGAGTGCGGGACTAGCGGGGGGTTCTGATACGCAGTATTTT	CAWSAGLAGGSDTQYF
TRBD1	-	TRBV2	TRBJ2-3	TGTGCCAGCAGTGATGTGGGACAGGGTTTTACGGGCACAGATACGCAGTATTTT	CASSDVGQGFTGTDTQYF
TRBD1	once	TRBV5-1	TRBJ1-4	TGCGCCAGCAGCTCCGGGACAGGGAATGAAAAACTGTTTTTT	CASSSGTGNEKLFF
TRBD2	-	TRBV30	TRBJ2-5	TGTGCCTGGAGTGCCGGACTAGCGGAAAGGACCCAGTACTTC	CAWSAGLAERTQYF
-	once	TRBV10-2	TRBJ1-2	TGCGCCAGCAGTAGAGAGGCAGGGAAGGAGGAGGCTAACTATGGCTACACCTTC	CASSREAGKEEANYGYTF
-	once	TRBV7-2	TRBJ1-3	TGTGCCAGCAGATCGGCCATCGGCGCGACTGGAAACACCATATATTTT	CASRSAIGATGNTIYF
-	-	TRBV10-1	TRBJ2-5	TGCGCCAGCAGTGAGGGTTCAGGGATAACGCAAGAGACCCAGTACTTC	CASSEGSGITQETQYF
-	once	TRBV15	TRBJ2-5	TGTGCCACCAGCGGCCAGAAGTACCAAGAGACCCAGTACTTC	CATSGQKYQETQYF
-	-	TRBV20-1	TRBJ2-5	TGCAGTGCTAACCTCCGAGAGACCCAGTACTTC	CSANLRETQYF